The text below deals with one TCR beta chain. This clone was found a few times. Its antigen is still unknown. No per-base quality is available; no much larger clone lies one base away. In total, about 650 healthy bone marrow donors made up the cohort. Cohort members were all nominally healthy when sampled, although unrecorded immune exposures were likely present. The donor tested CMV seronegative, placing the donor among the 350 or so seronegative members of the cohort. Every donor gave a peripheral blood sample, and the peripheral blood mononuclear cells from that sample were used for TCR beta sequencing. The Qiagen DNeasy Blood Extraction Kit was used to extract genomic DNA from the blood cell samples. The germline ends are 22 bases apart after V is trimmed by 6 bases and J by 5 bases. Taken from cysteine to phenylalanine, the CDR3 has 15 residues. Of the read, only the CDR3 DNA is kept; its 45 bases are in frame from base 1. Sequences SQVTM (CDR1) and ANQGSEA (CDR2) are obtained from the germline V gene.

This entry comes from a study of cytomegalovirus exposure and HLA in healthy donors (dated by TCRdb to 2017 to 2019). General notes on the study: In an earlier analysis of roughly 590 of the donors, 250 to 300 Gb of sequence data and some 120 million unique TCR beta sequences from 150 million to 200 million T cells were reported. An early release covering 550 to 650 HLA-typed donors comprised 300 to 350 gigabases of sequencing data and 65 million to 100 million unique TCR sequences. Of the approximately 400 genotyped donors, over 80% were placed in the genetic ancestry cluster associated with self-reported Caucasian donors. The study was designed to test whether signatures of past pathogen exposure could be identified by cataloging public T cell receptors. Using immunosequencing, the study profiled T cell repertoires from fewer than 700 subjects and related those repertoires to cytomegalovirus serostatus. Besides the first cohort of roughly 700 subjects, a separate validation cohort made up of roughly 120 different subjects was used. The study combined high-throughput TCR immunosequencing, statistical association of individual TCRs with disease status, and machine learning to predict cytomegalovirus infection status. A later analysis re-examined previously published TCR beta repertoires from 610 or so donors and added high-resolution HLA genotyping to investigate patterns of TCR occurrence. Rather than drawing on any new phenotypic data, the later analysis identified candidate immune exposures from TCR beta sequences and the way those sequences occurred across donors. An earlier analysis of about 620 of the donors applied high-throughput TCR beta sequencing to assess whether each TCR beta V gene segment acted as functional or pseudogenic. Donor age, sex, ethnicity and CMV serostatus were collected together with the repertoire data. A later genetic analysis used genome-wide SNP genotypes for about 65% of the roughly 700 donors, treating that subset as a discovery cohort. All discovery cohort repertoires had been generated on a single sequencing platform. HLA typing covered class I and class II loci at four-digit resolution. The number of donors typed differed by locus, with roughly 629-640 for A, B, C, DRB1 and DQB1, around 520 for DQA1, nearly 610 for DPA1, and roughly 450 for DPB1. Because of strong linkage in the cohort, five DR-DQ haplotypes were treated as single units for association and clustering. On average, around 240,000 unique TCR beta nucleotide sequences were sequenced per donor among 398 genotyped donors of the cohort, with roughly 20% of those sequences being non-productive. Broad study findings and their caveats: A later analysis reported that several top co-occurrence clusters appeared linked to parvovirus B19, influenza, CMV and Epstein-Barr virus. A cluster of highly shared sequence variants was judged likely to represent a technical artifact of the sequencing pipeline. A few of the identified cytomegalovirus-associated TCR beta chains were confirmed in vitro to be specific for cytomegalovirus antigens. The cohort was sequenced for TCR beta chains only, and without alpha or paired-chain data the features that could be detected were limited. The authors suggested that the approach could potentially be generalized to other disease states and immunological phenotypes. A later analysis associated 15,000 or so TCR beta sequences with specific HLA alleles at a false discovery rate of 0.05. A later analysis found that HLA-associated TCR beta chains were more clonally expanded and had lower generation probabilities than equally common non-associated chains. The study gave a list of over 150 TCR beta chains associated with cytomegalovirus. In an earlier analysis of around 500 of the donors, most TCR beta V segments appeared in productive rearrangements about 87% or about 30% of the time, broadly matching IMGT annotations. A later genetic analysis reported fewer N-insertions in productive TCRs among donors in an Asian-associated ancestry cluster than the 666-donor mean. Cytomegalovirus status was reported to be diagnosed by the classifier with high specificity and sensitivity in both the original and validation cohorts. Correlated functional status among segregating V segments might reflect linkage disequilibrium, but an unknown experimental factor could not be ruled out. In a later analysis, TCR association rates were found to vary across HLA loci, with the most associated TCRs seen for DRB1 alleles and the fewest for HLA-C alleles. Sequencing depth was assumed to be roughly uniform across donors in the presence/absence analyses, though that assumption may not hold. The 87-base-pair reads could not distinguish some IMGT-functional V segments, including TRBV6-2 and TRBV6-3, so those segments were excluded. Assigning TCR associations to individual alleles was difficult when HLA alleles, especially DR and DQ, strongly co-occurred. A later analysis found that most CMV-associated TCR beta chains appeared HLA-restricted, with HLA associations seemingly driven largely by CMV exposure. An association between a missense DCLRE1C variant and V-gene and J-gene trimming of TCR beta chains was found in a later genetic analysis and replicated in an independent cohort. Most TCR sequences were observed very rarely across donors, whereas some public TCRs were present in many individuals. Because HLA typing was missing for some donors at each locus, association tests included only the typed subset. A further reported finding was that TCR beta sequences accurately predicted the HLA-A and HLA-B alleles for most subjects in the first cohort. Immune exposure information for the cohort was limited to CMV serostatus. Because counts were too low, under 20 rarely observed V segments, including chromosome 9 orphons, were left out of the earlier analysis of some 600 of the donors.

Libraries were built with the immunoSEQ multiplex PCR assay. For the multiplex PCR, a mixture combining 60 forward primers for TCR Vbeta segments and 13 reverse primers for TCR Jbeta segments was used. The CDR3 region of rearranged TCR beta genes was amplified from genomic DNA with a multiplex PCR assay. On the Illumina HiSeq System, the amplified TCR beta libraries were sequenced as 87-base-pair reads. The authors processed their data as follows. A later analysis tallied tens of millions of unique TCR beta chains across the 666 repertoires, and about 10 million of those chains were shared by two or more donors. To remove PCR and sequencing errors, raw reads were error-corrected and collapsed into unique sequences using a nearest-neighbor algorithm that merged closely related sequences. To assign V, D and J gene segments, CDR3 sequences were aligned to IMGT reference sequences. For a sequence to be retained, a match of at least six nucleotides was required to both a V gene segment and a J gene segment. Rearrangements were called productive when the CDR3 lacked stop codons and stayed in frame with V and J; all others were non-productive. CDR3 was defined according to IMGT convention as the region running from the second conserved V-encoded cysteine to the conserved J-encoded phenylalanine. The earlier analysis of roughly 590 of the donors excluded any sequence lacking an unambiguous match to a single V gene segment. An earlier analysis of under 750 of the donors called V segments functional above 56.7% productive rearrangements and segregating when the between-donor standard deviation exceeded 5%. To diagnose cytomegalovirus status from the catalog of TCR beta chain sequences, a statistical classification framework was built. In a later analysis, TCR nucleotide sequences were compared against IMGT/GENE-DB human TR gene sequences so that V and J genes could be assigned. The TCRdist pipeline was used in a later analysis to assign CDR3 sequences and most-parsimonious VDJ recombination scenarios. A later analysis defined each TCR beta chain by its CDR3 amino acid sequence plus V-gene family, and excluded reads lacking a unique V-gene family. To address suspected cross-contamination and a sequencing artifact, a later analysis removed approximately 600 highly shared, low-generation-probability nucleotide sequences. In a later analysis, a clonal expansion index was calculated for each public chain from normalized within-repertoire ranks of inferred template counts. In a later analysis, generation probabilities were computed with a VDJ recombination model fitted to out-of-frame rearrangements, and the resulting probabilities were checked against IGoR. Hypergeometric tests were used in a later analysis to score TCR-TCR, TCR-HLA and TCR-CMV co-occurrence, with a repertoire-size bias correction applied to the TCR pairs. To estimate false discovery rates, a later analysis permuted the HLA or CMV assignments 20 times. In a later analysis, co-occurring TCRs were grouped with DBSCAN, and TCRdist sequence similarity was added when clustering was performed within HLA-allele-positive subsets. Repertoires with fewer than 30,000 or more than 120,000 public chains were left out of co-occurrence clustering, as were a handful of repertoires with anomalous nucleotide sharing. This immuneACCESS table, as held by TCRdb, lists in-frame sequences with V and J called but not all clones. Of the missing ones, under half trace to an unresolved V gene in checked studies; the others have no known cause. The V and J calls and clone size come from that table; D and trimming were worked out from the DNA. The sample has about 180,000 clones on record, about 81% of them singletons. Jointly, the top ten make up 1.5% to 1.7% of the sample.

This TCR was sampled from a man aged 35 to 55 in good health and CMV-seronegative. The chain links TRBV29-1 with TRBJ2-5; the D gene is perhaps TRBD1, from 7 matching bases. The specimen sequenced was PBMCs. The sequenced DNA is TGCAGCGTCGGGCAGGAGGGGGCCACTCTCGAGACCCAGTACTTC. Its protein product is CSVGQEGATLETQYF.